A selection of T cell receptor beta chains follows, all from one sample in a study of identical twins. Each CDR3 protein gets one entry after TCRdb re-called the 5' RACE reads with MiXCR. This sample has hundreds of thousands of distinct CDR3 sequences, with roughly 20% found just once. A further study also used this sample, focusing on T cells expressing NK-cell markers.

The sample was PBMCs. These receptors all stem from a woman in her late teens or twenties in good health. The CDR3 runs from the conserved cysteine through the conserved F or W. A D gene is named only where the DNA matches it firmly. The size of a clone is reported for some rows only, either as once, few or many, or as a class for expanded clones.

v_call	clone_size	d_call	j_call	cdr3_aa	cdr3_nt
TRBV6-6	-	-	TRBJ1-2	CASSVNGGLTF	TGTGCCAGCAGTGTCAACGGGGGCCTAACCTTC
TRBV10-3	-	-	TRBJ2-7	CAIRNYEQYF	TGTGCCATCAGGAACTACGAGCAGTACTTC
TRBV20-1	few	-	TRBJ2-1	CSARDGRRLGEQFF	TGCAGTGCTAGAGATGGCAGACGGCTGGGTGAGCAGTTCTTC
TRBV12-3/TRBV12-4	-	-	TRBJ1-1	CASTNRAPNTEAFF	TGTGCCAGCACTAACCGGGCCCCGAACACTGAAGCTTTCTTT
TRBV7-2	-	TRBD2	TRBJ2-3	CASSLVSGASTDTQYF	TGTGCCAGCAGCTTAGTGAGCGGGGCTAGCACAGATACGCAGTATTTT
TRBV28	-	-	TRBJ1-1	CASSPSEGRSSEAFF	TGTGCCAGCAGTCCGTCAGAGGGCAGGTCCTCTGAAGCTTTCTTT
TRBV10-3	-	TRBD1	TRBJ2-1	CAISDTTGVGNEQFF	TGTGCCATCAGTGATACGACAGGGGTGGGAAACGAGCAGTTCTTC
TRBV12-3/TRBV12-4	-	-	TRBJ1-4	CASMGAGAPTNEKLFF	TGTGCCAGCATGGGGGCAGGGGCCCCAACTAATGAAAAACTGTTTTTT
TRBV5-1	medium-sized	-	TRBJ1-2	CASSGTDSLNYGYTF	TGCGCCAGCAGCGGAACGGACAGCCTCAACTATGGCTACACCTTC
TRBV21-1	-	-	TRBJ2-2	CASSKGRRQTNTVELFF	TGTGCCAGCAGCAAAGGGCGACGGCAGACGAACACCGTGGAGCTGTTTTTT
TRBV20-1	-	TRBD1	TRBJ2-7	CSARVETGTYEQYF	TGCAGTGCTAGAGTAGAGACAGGGACCTACGAGCAGTACTTC
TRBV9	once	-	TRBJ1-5	CASSVEEGSNQPQHF	TGTGCCAGCAGCGTTGAGGAGGGCAGCAATCAGCCCCAGCATTTT
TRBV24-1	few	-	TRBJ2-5	CATRAGASETQYF	TGTGCCACCAGAGCAGGGGCTTCGGAGACCCAGTACTTC
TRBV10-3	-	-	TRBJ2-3	CAINEASGTDTQYF	TGTGCCATCAACGAGGCTAGCGGCACAGATACGCAGTATTTT
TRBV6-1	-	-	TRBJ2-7	CASSEGGVYEQYF	TGTGCCAGCAGTGAAGGGGGGGTCTACGAGCAGTACTTC
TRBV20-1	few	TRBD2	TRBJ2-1	CSAFTQRGGQTNEQFF	TGCAGTGCTTTCACGCAACGGGGGGGCCAGACCAATGAGCAGTTCTTC
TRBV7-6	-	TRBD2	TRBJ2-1	CASSLASGKDEQFF	TGTGCCAGCAGCTTAGCGAGCGGGAAGGATGAGCAGTTCTTC
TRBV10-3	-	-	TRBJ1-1	CAISRGNRDTEAFF	TGTGCCATCAGCCGGGGTAACAGAGACACTGAAGCTTTCTTT
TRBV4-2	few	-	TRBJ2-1	CASSHPNGNEQFF	TGTGCCAGCAGCCATCCTAACGGCAATGAGCAGTTCTTC
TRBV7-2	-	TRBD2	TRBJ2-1	CASSLAPGGLRNEQFF	TGTGCCAGCAGCTTAGCGCCGGGGGGGTTGCGCAATGAGCAGTTCTTC
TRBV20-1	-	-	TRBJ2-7	CSARDSGGQQYF	TGCAGTGCTAGAGATAGTGGGGGACAGCAGTACTTC
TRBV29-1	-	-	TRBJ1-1	CSVGWGEAFF	TGCAGCGTTGGGTGGGGGGAAGCTTTCTTT